This TCR beta chain appears in the sequencing data of a study of blood T cells in healthy people across ages. Study results and limitations: Comparison with aged donors showed that long-lived donors had more naive CD4+ cells and higher diversity. Those diversity estimates obtained from one million T cells were thought to be underestimates.

Sample-barcoded 5' priming and a J-beta primer mix drove a second PCR of roughly 6 to 12 cycles. A template-switch adaptor that had 12 random nucleotides put a tag on each cDNA molecule. TCRdb called the 5' RACE reads again in MiXCR, with one record for every CDR3 protein. The sample has 650,000 to 950,000 distinct CDR3 sequences, roughly 44% seen once. This clonotype was counted only a few times. The antigen is unknown. A minimum of 7 million PBMCs was isolated per sample. The germline V gene has CDR1 SNHLY and CDR2 FYNNEI. CDR3 length equals 14 residues. Trimming at V came to 6 bases and at J to 5 bases, leaving 9 bases not matched to a gene.

The sequence came from a man in his sixties in good health. The sequencing input was blood. The chain recombines TRBV2 with TRBJ2-7, with 8 bases identical to TRBD1. The CDR3 coding sequence is TGTGCCAGCAGCGGACAGGGAATGTTCGACGAGCAGTACTTC. It specifies CASSGQGMFDEQYF.